Included here is one TCR beta chain sequence, with context. This entry belongs to a study of shared T cell receptors in the human thymus. Sequencing was performed with immunoSEQ multiplex PCR; in TCRdb, only in-frame clones are kept and a portion is missing. The sample carries some 700,000 clones, 70% to 90% recorded once. V dropped 3 bases and J dropped 5 bases, with 20 bases sitting between them. The CDR3 sequence is 17 residues long. Germline CDR1 is SGHDT and CDR2 is YYEEEE. These records were also assigned to another study, of human thymus T cells. As that study records: Related work found strong thymic repertoire overlap between unrelated individuals.

The sample consisted of thymocytes. The rearrangement links TRBV5-6 to TRBJ2-2; perhaps TRBD2 as D (5 bases). This sequence originates from a girl under three years old with a congenital heart defect. CDR3 sequence reads: CASSSKGRGPRTGELFF. The DNA of the CDR3 is TGTGCCAGCAGCTCCAAGGGTCGAGGGCCGAGGACCGGGGAGCTGTTTTTT. Drawing the rest from reference TRBV5-6 and TRBJ2-2, the complete variable domain is DAGVTQSPTHLIKTRGQQVTLRCSPKSGHDTVSWYQQALGQGPQFIFQYYEEEERQRGNFPDRFSGHQFPNYSSELNVNALLLGDSALYLCASSSKGRGPRTGELFFGEGSRLTVL.